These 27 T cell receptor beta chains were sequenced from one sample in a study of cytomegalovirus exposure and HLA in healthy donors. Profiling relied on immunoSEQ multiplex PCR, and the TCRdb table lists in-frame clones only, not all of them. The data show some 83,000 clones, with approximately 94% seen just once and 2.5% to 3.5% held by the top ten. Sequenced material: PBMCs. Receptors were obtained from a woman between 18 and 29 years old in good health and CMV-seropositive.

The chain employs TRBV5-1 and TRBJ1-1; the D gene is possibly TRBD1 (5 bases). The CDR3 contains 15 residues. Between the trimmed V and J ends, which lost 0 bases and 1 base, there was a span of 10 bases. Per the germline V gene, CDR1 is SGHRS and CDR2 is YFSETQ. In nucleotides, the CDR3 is TGCGCCAGCAGCTTGGCCGCCAGGGCGAACACTGAAGCTTTCTTT. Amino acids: CASSLAARANTEAFF.

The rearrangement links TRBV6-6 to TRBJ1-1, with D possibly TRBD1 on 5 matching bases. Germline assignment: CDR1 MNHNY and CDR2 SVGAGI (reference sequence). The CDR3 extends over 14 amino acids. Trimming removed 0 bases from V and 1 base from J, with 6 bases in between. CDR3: CASSYSGGNTEAFF. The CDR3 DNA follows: TGTGCCAGCAGTTACTCGGGGGGGAACACTGAAGCTTTCTTT.

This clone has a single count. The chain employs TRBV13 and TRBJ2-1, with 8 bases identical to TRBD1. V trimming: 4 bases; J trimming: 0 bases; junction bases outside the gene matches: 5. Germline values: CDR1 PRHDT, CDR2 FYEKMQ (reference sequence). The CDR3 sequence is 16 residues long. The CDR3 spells CASSSFGTGSYNEQFF. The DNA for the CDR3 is TGTGCCAGCAGCTCCTTTGGGACAGGCTCCTACAATGAGCAGTTCTTC.

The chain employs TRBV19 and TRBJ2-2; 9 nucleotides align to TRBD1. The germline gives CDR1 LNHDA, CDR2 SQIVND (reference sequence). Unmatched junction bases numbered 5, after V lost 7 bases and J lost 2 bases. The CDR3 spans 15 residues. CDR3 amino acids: CASTGQGRNTGELFF. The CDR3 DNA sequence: TGTGCCAGTACCGGACAGGGGCGCAACACCGGGGAGCTGTTTTTT.

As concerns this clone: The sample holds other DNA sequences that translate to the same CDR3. The CDR3 region has the DNA TGCGCCAGCAGCTTGGTAGCGGGGGCCTCCTACGAGCAGTACTTC. Translated: CASSLVAGASYEQYF. The rearrangement joins TRBV5-1 to TRBJ2-7; 9 nucleotides align to TRBD2. V lost 0 bases, J lost 0 bases, and 1 base stayed unmatched. The CDR3 has 15 amino acids. The germline V gene has CDR1 SGHRS and CDR2 YFSETQ. The full variable domain, its missing parts supplied by reference TRBV5-1 and TRBJ2-7, is KAGVTQTPRYLIKTRGQQVTLSCSPISGHRSVSWYQQTPGQGLQFLFEYFSETQRNKGNFPGRFSGRQFSNSRSEMNVSTLELGDSALYLCASSLVAGASYEQYFGPGTRLTVT.

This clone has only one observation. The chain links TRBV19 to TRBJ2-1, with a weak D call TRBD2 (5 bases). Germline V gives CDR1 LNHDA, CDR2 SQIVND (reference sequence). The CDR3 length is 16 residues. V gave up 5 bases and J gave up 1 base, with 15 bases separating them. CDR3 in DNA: TGTGCCAGTAGTTACCAACTAGTCCCATCCTACAATGAGCAGTTCTTC. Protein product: CASSYQLVPSYNEQFF.

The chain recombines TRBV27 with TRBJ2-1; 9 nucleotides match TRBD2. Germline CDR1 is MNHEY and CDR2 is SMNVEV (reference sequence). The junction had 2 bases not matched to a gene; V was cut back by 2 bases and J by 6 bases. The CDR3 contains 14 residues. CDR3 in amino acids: CASSLAGGPNEQFF. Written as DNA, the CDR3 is TGTGCCAGCAGTTTAGCGGGAGGGCCCAATGAGCAGTTCTTC.

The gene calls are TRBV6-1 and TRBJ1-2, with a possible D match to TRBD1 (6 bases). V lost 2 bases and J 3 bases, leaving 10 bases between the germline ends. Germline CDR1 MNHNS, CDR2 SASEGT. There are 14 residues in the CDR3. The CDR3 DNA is TGTGCCAGCAGTGAACTGGACAGCTACTATGGCTACACCTTC. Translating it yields CASSELDSYYGYTF.

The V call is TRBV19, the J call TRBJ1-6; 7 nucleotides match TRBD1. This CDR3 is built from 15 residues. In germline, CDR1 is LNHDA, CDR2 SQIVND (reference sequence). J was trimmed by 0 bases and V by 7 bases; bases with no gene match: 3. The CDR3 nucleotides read TGTGCCAGTAAGGGACAGAGCTCCTATAATTCACCCCTCCACTTT. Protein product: CASKGQSSYNSPLHF.

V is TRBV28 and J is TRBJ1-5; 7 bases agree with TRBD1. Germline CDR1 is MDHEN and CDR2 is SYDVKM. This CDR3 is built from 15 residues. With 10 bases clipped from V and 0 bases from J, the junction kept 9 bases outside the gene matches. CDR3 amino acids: CATRWDSYSNQPQHF. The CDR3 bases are TGTGCCACCAGGTGGGACAGTTATAGCAATCAGCCCCAGCATTTT.

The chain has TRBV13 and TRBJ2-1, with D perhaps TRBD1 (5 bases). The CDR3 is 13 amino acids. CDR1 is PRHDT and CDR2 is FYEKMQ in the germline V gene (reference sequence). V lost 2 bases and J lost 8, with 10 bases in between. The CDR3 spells CASSLRQFDEQFF. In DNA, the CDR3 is TGTGCCAGCAGCTTACGACAGTTCGATGAGCAGTTCTTC.

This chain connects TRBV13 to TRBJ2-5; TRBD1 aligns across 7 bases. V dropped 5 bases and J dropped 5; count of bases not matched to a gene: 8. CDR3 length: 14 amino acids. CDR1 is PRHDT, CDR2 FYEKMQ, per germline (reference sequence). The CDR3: CASSLTGIGETQYF. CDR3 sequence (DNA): TGTGCCAGCAGCCTGACAGGGATTGGGGAGACCCAGTACTTC.

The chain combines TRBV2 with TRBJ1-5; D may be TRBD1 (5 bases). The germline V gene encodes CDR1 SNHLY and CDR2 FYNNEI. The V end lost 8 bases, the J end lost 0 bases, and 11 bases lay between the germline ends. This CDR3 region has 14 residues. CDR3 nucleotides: TGTGCCAGCGGGGCGGTTAATAGCAATCAGCCCCAGCATTTT. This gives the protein CASGAVNSNQPQHF.

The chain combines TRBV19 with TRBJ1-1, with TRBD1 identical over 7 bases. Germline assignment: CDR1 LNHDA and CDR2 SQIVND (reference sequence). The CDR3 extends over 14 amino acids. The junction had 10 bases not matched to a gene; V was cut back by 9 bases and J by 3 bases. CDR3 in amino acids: CASRGSSLHTEAFF. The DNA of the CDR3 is TGTGCCAGCAGGGGGAGCAGCCTACACACTGAAGCTTTCTTT.

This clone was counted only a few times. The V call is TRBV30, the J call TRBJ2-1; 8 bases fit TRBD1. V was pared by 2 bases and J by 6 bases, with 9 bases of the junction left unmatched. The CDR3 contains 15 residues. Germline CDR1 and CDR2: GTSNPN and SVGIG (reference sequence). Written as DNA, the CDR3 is TGTGCCTGGAGTTCCCGGACAGGGAGGATCAATGAGCAGTTCTTC. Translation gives CAWSSRTGRINEQFF.

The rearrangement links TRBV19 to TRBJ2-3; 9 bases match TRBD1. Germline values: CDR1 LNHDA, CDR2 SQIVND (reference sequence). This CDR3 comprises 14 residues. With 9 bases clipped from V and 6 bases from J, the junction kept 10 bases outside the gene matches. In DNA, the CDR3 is TGTGCCAGCAGAATGGGACAGGGAGGGGATACGCAGTATTTT. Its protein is CASRMGQGGDTQYF.

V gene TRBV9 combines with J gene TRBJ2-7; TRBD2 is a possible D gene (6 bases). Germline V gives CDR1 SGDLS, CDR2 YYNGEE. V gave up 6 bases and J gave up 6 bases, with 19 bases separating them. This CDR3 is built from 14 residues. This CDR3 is CASTVGTAGGEQYF. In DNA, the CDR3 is TGTGCCAGCACTGTCGGAACAGCCGGGGGCGAGCAGTACTTC.

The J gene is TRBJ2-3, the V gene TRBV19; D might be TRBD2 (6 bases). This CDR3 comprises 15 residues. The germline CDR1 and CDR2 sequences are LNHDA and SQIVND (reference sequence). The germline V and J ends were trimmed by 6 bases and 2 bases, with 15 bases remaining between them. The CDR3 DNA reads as TGTGCCAGTAGCCCTTGGGACTTTCACACAGATACGCAGTATTTT. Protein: CASSPWDFHTDTQYF.

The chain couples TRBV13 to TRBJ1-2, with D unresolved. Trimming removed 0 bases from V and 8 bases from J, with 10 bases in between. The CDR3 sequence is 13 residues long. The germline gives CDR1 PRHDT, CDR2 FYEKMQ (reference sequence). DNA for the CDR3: TGTGCCAGCAGCTTAGGCGGGTCGGGGGGCTACACCTTC. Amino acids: CASSLGGSGGYTF.

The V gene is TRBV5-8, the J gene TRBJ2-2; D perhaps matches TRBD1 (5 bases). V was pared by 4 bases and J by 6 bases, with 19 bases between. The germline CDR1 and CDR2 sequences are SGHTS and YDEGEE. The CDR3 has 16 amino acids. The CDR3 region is CASSPGMTAWSGELFF. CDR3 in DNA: TGTGCCAGCAGCCCAGGGATGACAGCCTGGTCCGGGGAGCTGTTTTTT.

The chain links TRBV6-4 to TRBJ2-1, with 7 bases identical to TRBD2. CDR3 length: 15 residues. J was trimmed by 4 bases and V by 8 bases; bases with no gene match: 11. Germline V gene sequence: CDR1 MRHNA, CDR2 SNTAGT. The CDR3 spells CASRRTGTNYNEQFF. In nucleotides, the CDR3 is TGTGCCAGCCGCCGCACCGGGACTAATTACAATGAGCAGTTCTTC.

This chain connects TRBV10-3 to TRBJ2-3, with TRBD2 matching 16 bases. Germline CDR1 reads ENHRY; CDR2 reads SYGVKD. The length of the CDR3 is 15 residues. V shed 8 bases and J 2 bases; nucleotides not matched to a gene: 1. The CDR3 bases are TGTGCCATCGGGACTAGCGGGAGGGACACAGATACGCAGTATTTT. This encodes CAIGTSGRDTDTQYF.

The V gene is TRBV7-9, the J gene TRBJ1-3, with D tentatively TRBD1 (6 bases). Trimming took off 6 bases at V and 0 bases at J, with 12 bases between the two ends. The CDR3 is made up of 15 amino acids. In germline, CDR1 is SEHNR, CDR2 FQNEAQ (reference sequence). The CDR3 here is CASRRTEASGNTIYF. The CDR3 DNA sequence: TGTGCCAGCAGACGGACAGAGGCCTCTGGAAACACCATATATTTT.

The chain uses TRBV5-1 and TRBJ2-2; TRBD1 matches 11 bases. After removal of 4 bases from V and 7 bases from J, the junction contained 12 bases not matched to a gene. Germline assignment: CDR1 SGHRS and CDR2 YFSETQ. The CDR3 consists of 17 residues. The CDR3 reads CASSAIAGTGGHGELFF. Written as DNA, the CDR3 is TGCGCCAGCAGCGCCATCGCCGGGACAGGGGGTCACGGGGAGCTGTTTTTT.

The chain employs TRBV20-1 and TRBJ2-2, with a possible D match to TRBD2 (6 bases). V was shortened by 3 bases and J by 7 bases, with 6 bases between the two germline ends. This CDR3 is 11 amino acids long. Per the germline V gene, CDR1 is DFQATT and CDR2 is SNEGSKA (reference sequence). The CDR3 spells CSARGGGELFF. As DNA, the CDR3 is TGCAGTGCTAGGGGGGGCGGGGAGCTGTTTTTT.

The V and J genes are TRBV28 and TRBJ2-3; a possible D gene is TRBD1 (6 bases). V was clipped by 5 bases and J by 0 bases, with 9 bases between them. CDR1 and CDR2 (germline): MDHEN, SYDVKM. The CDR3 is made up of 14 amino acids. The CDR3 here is CASSQDRSTDTQYF. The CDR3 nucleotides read TGTGCCAGCAGTCAGGACAGAAGCACAGATACGCAGTATTTT.

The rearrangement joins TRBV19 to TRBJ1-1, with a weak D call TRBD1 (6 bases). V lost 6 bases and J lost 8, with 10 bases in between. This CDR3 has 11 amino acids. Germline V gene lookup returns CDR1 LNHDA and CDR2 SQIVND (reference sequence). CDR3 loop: CASRTGWEAFF. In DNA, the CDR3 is TGTGCCAGTAGGACAGGTTGGGAAGCTTTCTTT.